The 20 T cell receptor beta chains reported below all come from one sample, sequenced in a study of OX40 agonist ivuxolimab in advanced cancers. The table came from immunoSEQ multiplex PCR; TCRdb's copy has only in-frame clones and leaves some out. This repertoire shows tens of thousands of clones, roughly 80% found once; its top ten account for around 10%. This specimen was CD4+ or CD8+ T cells sorted from blood, taken in a trial of the OX40 agonist ivuxolimab. All receptors derive from an adult with an advanced solid tumor such as melanoma, head and neck, liver or kidney cancer.

The CDR3 region is CASSTTGHPNTEAFF. The DNA for the CDR3 is TGTGCCAGTAGTACTACGGGACATCCGAACACTGAAGCTTTCTTT. The chain is built from TRBV19 and TRBJ1-1; TRBD1 is a possible D gene (6 bases). This CDR3 has 15 amino acids. Germline CDR1 and CDR2: LNHDA and SQIVND (reference sequence). V was cut by 4 bases and J by 1 base, with 13 bases left in between.

The chain joins TRBV4-2 to TRBJ2-2, with 9 bases aligning to TRBD2. V gave up 3 bases and J gave up 4 bases; unmatched junction bases: 6. CDR3 length equals 16 residues. CDR1 is LGHNA and CDR2 is YNFKEQ in the germline V gene. The chain's CDR3 is CASSQIAGVGTGELFF. The CDR3 region has the DNA TGTGCCAGCAGCCAGATAGCGGGAGTCGGCACCGGGGAGCTGTTTTTT.

The chain couples TRBV6-5 to TRBJ1-1; D unclear. Germline V gene sequence: CDR1 MNHEY, CDR2 SVGAGI. The length of the CDR3 is 15 residues. Trimming removed 2 bases from V and 0 bases from J, with 10 bases in between. The CDR3 sequence is CASSYPGPMNTEAFF. Written as DNA, the CDR3 is TGTGCCAGCAGTTACCCCGGACCCATGAACACTGAAGCTTTCTTT.

The chain has TRBV13 and TRBJ1-4, with D possibly being TRBD1 (5 bases). Trimming cost V 4 bases and J 0 bases, with 15 bases left between them. Per the germline V gene, CDR1 is PRHDT and CDR2 is FYEKMQ (reference sequence). The length of the CDR3 is 17 residues. The CDR3 is CASSSGTRGATNEKLFF. For the CDR3, the DNA is TGTGCCAGCAGCTCCGGGACGAGGGGTGCAACTAATGAAAAACTGTTTTTT. The full variable domain, rest sourced from reference TRBV13 and TRBJ1-4, is AAGVIQSPRHLIKEKRETATLKCYPIPRHDTVYWYQQGPGQDPQFLISFYEKMQSDKGSIPDRFSAQQFSDYHSELNMSSLELGDSALYFCASSSGTRGATNEKLFFGSGTQLSVL.

This chain links TRBV7-9 with TRBJ2-1; either TRBD1 or TRBD2 may supply D (5 bases each). The V gene's germline CDR1 is SEHNR and CDR2 FQNEAQ (reference sequence). This CDR3 comprises 12 residues. The germline V and J ends were trimmed by 7 bases and 5 bases, with 9 bases remaining between them. CDR3: CASTGADNEQFF. The DNA for the CDR3 is TGTGCCAGCACCGGGGCAGACAATGAGCAGTTCTTC. Complete variable domain (other parts from reference TRBV7-9 and TRBJ2-1): DTGVSQNPRHKITKRGQNVTFRCDPISEHNRLYWYRQTLGQGPEFLTYFQNEAQLEKSRLLSDRFSAERPKGSFSTLEIQRTEQGDSAMYLCASTGADNEQFFGPGTRLTVL.

This chain uses TRBV6-5 with TRBJ2-6; D perhaps matches TRBD1 (6 bases). CDR3 length equals 15 residues. Germline V CDR1 and CDR2: MNHEY, SVGAGI. Trimming stripped 6 bases from V and 1 base from J, with 10 bases between. DNA of the CDR3: TGTGCCAGCAGCCACAGGGTTTCTGGGGCCAACGTCCTGACTTTC. This codes for CASSHRVSGANVLTF.

Comment on this clone: Different DNA sequences within this sample yield the same CDR3. The chain recombines TRBV5-6 with TRBJ2-7; 10 bases line up with TRBD1. CDR3 length: 14 residues. Unmatched junction bases numbered 6, after V lost 3 bases and J lost 6 bases. The germline V gene has CDR1 SGHDT and CDR2 YYEEEE. The CDR3 sequence is CASSYGTGAGEQYF. The CDR3 DNA follows: TGTGCCAGCAGCTACGGGACAGGGGCCGGCGAGCAGTACTTC.

The chain links TRBV13 to TRBJ2-7; a weak D match, TRBD2 (6 bases). Germline CDR1 PRHDT, CDR2 FYEKMQ (reference sequence). Trimming stripped 0 bases from V and 4 bases from J, with 10 bases between. The CDR3 runs to 14 residues. CDR3 nucleotides: TGTGCCAGCAGCTTAGGTGATAGCGGATACGAGCAGTACTTC. Translation gives CASSLGDSGYEQYF.

The gene calls are TRBV6-5 and TRBJ2-7; D unclear. V lost 2 bases and J 2 bases, leaving 7 bases between the germline ends. The germline gives CDR1 MNHEY, CDR2 SVGAGI. The CDR3 consists of 13 residues. The CDR3 DNA is TGTGCCAGCAGTTACGGCAGTACCTACGAGCAGTACTTC. This translates into CASSYGSTYEQYF.

This chain uses TRBV11-3 with TRBJ1-2; 10 bases fit TRBD1. CDR3 length: 16 amino acids. Germline CDR1 SGHNT, CDR2 YENEEA. V trimming: 5 bases; J trimming: 3 bases; junction bases outside the gene matches: 9. The CDR3: CASSIISGQGYYGYTF. Written as DNA, the CDR3 is TGTGCCAGCAGCATCATATCGGGACAGGGGTACTATGGCTACACCTTC.

The chain employs TRBV2 and TRBJ2-3, with TRBD2 matching 10 bases. CDR1 and CDR2 (germline): SNHLY, FYNNEI. This CDR3 contains 14 residues. J lost 5 bases, V lost 8 bases, and 7 bases had no gene match. The CDR3 bases are TGTGCCAGCCCATTAGCGGGAGGAGGAGATACGCAGTATTTT. It codes for CASPLAGGGDTQYF. The whole variable domain, filled in from reference TRBV2 and TRBJ2-3, reads EPEVTQTPSHQVTQMGQEVILRCVPISNHLYFYWYRQILGQKVEFLVSFYNNEISEKSEIFDDQFSVERPDGSNFTLKIRSTKLEDSAMYFCASPLAGGGDTQYFGPGTRLTVL.

This chain's CDR3 is CASSDSYYSNQPQHF. DNA of the CDR3: TGTGCCAGCAGTGACAGCTATTATAGCAATCAGCCCCAGCATTTT. The V call is TRBV2, the J call TRBJ1-5, with D uncertain. Between the trimmed V and J ends, which lost 3 bases and 0 bases, there was a span of 9 bases. Per germline, CDR1 SNHLY and CDR2 FYNNEI. This CDR3 spans 15 amino acids.

The V call is TRBV21-1, the J call TRBJ2-7; the table's D call, TRBD2, has no DNA check behind it. TRBV21-1 is a listed pseudogene. The CDR3 runs to 16 residues. Here the CDR3 DNA reads TGTGCCAGCAGCAAAAAGAAAGGGCGGGAGGTGCGCGAGCAGTACTTC. Amino acids: CASSKKKGREVREQYF.

The CDR3 reads CASSTTGASYQETQYF. CDR3 in DNA: TGTGCCAGCAGCACGACGGGGGCCTCGTACCAAGAGACCCAGTACTTC. The chain joins TRBV6-6 to TRBJ2-5; D may match TRBD1 or TRBD2 (6 bases each). Per the germline V gene, CDR1 is MNHNY and CDR2 is SVGAGI (reference sequence). CDR3 length: 16 residues. The V end lost 6 bases, the J end lost 0 bases, and 17 bases lay between the germline ends.

This chain connects TRBV27 to TRBJ1-5; D is ambiguous. This CDR3 region has 14 residues. Trimming shortened V by 3 bases and J by 6 bases, and 12 bases separated the two germline ends. Germline-derived CDR1 and CDR2 are MNHEY and SMNVEV (reference sequence). CDR3 DNA: TGTGCCAGCAGTTTGGCGGAATCTCGTCAGCCCCAGCATTTT. Its translation is CASSLAESRQPQHF.

V and J are TRBV4-3 and TRBJ2-7; a possible D gene is TRBD2 (6 bases). CDR1 is LGHNA, CDR2 YSLEER, per germline. The CDR3 runs 14 residues. Trimming stripped 2 bases from V and 6 bases from J, with 14 bases between. The CDR3 is CASSQQSGGIEQYF. CDR3 nucleotides: TGCGCCAGCAGCCAACAAAGTGGGGGGATCGAGCAGTACTTC.

The chain joins TRBV28 to TRBJ2-7; possible D gene TRBD1, 5 bases. The germline CDR1 and CDR2 sequences are MDHEN and SYDVKM. The CDR3 consists of 14 residues. Trimming shortened V by 5 bases and J by 3 bases, and 14 bases separated the two germline ends. The CDR3 DNA follows: TGTGCCAGCAGTCATAGGACAAGGGGCTACGAGCAGTACTTC. Protein: CASSHRTRGYEQYF. The whole variable domain, filled in from reference TRBV28 and TRBJ2-7, reads DVKVTQSSRYLVKRTGEKVFLECVQDMDHENMFWYRQDPGLGLRLIYFSYDVKMKEKGDIPEGYSVSREKKERFSLILESASTNQTSMYLCASSHRTRGYEQYFGPGTRLTVT.

The chain has TRBV15 and TRBJ2-3; D not resolved. Trimming took off 5 bases at V and 1 base at J, with 13 bases between the two ends. The CDR3 covers 15 residues. Germline CDR1 and CDR2: LNHNV and YYDKDF (reference sequence). CDR3 loop: CATSPPGSGTDTQYF. As DNA, the CDR3 is TGTGCCACCAGCCCCCCCGGGTCCGGCACAGATACGCAGTATTTT.

The genes are TRBV5-6 and TRBJ2-7, with D maybe TRBD1 (6 bases). The CDR3 runs 14 residues. V was shortened by 3 bases and J by 1 base, with 11 bases between the two germline ends. Germline lookup yields CDR1 SGHDT and CDR2 YYEEEE. This chain's CDR3 is CASSYPTGSYEQYF. In nucleotides, the CDR3 is TGTGCCAGCAGCTACCCCACAGGGTCCTACGAGCAGTACTTC.

The V and J genes are TRBV5-5 and TRBJ2-3; 7 nucleotides agree with TRBD1. The length of the CDR3 is 14 residues. The J segment lost 11 bases and the V segment lost 0 bases, leaving 9 bases of the junction unmatched. Germline CDR1 reads SGHKS; CDR2 reads YYEKEE (reference sequence). CDR3 loop: CASSLAPGGSMQYF. The CDR3 DNA reads TGTGCCAGCAGCTTGGCACCAGGGGGTAGTATGCAGTATTTT.